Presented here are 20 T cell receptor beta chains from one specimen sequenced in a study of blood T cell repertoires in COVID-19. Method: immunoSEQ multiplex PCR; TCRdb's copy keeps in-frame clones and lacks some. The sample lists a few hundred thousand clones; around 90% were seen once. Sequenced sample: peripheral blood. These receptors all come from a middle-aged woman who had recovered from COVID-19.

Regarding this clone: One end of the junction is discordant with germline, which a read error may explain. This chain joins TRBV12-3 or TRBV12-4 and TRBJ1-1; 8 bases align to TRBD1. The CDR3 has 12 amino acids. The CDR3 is CASSLGDREAFF. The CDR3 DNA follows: TGTGCCAGCAGCTTAGGGGACAGGGAAGCTTTCTTT.

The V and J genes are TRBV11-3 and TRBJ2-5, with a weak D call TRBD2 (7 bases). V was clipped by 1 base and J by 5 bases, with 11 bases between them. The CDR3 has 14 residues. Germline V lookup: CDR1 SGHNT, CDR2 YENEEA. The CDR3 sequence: CASSLGTAGETQYF. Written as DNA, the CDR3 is TGTGCCAGCAGCTTAGGGACAGCGGGGGAGACCCAGTACTTC.

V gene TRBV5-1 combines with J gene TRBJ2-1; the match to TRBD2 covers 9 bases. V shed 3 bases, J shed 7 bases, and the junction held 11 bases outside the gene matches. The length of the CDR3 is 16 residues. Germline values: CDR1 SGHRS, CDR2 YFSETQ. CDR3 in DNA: TGCGCCAGCAGCTCCCGTGCGGGAGGGCCAGGTAATGAGCAGTTCTTC. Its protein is CASSSRAGGPGNEQFF.

The chain's CDR3 is CAITREGGTGVGGYTF. CDR3 in DNA: TGTGCCATCACCCGCGAGGGGGGGACAGGGGTGGGTGGCTACACCTTC. The V gene is TRBV10-3, the J gene TRBJ1-2; 10 bases fit TRBD1. V shed 7 bases and J 7 bases; nucleotides not matched to a gene: 15. This CDR3 region has 16 residues. CDR1 is ENHRY, CDR2 SYGVKD, per germline.

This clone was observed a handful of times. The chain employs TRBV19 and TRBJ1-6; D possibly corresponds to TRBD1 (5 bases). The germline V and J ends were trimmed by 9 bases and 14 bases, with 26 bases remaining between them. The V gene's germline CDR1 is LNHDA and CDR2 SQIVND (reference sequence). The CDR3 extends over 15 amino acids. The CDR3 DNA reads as TGTGCCAGCGCCCAGGACGGCCAGGGCCGGGGGGCCCTCCACTTT. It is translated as CASAQDGQGRGALHF. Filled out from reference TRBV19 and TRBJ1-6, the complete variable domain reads DGGITQSPKYLFRKEGQNVTLSCEQNLNHDAMYWYRQDPGQGLRLIYYSQIVNDFQKGDIAEGYSVSREKKESFPLTVTSAQKNPTAFYLCASAQDGQGRGALHFGNGTRLTVT.

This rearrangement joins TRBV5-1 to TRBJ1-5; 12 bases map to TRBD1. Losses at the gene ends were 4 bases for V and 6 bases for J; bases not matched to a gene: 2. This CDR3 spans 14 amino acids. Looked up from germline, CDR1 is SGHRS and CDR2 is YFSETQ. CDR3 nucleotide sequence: TGCGCCAGCAGCCCGGGACAGGGGGCTCAGCCCCAGCATTTT. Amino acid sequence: CASSPGQGAQPQHF. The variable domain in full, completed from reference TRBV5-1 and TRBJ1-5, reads KAGVTQTPRYLIKTRGQQVTLSCSPISGHRSVSWYQQTPGQGLQFLFEYFSETQRNKGNFPGRFSGRQFSNSRSEMNVSTLELGDSALYLCASSPGQGAQPQHFGDGTRLSIL.

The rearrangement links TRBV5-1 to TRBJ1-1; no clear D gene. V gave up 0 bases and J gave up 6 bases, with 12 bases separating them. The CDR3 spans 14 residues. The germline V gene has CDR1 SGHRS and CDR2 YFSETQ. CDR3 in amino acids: CASSLAGVLAEAFF. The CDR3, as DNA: TGCGCCAGCAGCTTGGCCGGGGTTTTGGCTGAAGCTTTCTTT.

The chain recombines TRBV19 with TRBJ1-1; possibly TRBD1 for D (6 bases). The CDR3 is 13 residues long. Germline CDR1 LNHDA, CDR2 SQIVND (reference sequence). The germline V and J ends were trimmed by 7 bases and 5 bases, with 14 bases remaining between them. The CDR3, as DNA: TGTGCCAGTAATGGGGCAGGGGTGACTGAAGCTTTCTTT. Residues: CASNGAGVTEAFF.

CDR3 sequence: CASSRGGTSGMRSSYNEQFF. CDR3 DNA sequence: TGTGCCAGTAGTAGGGGGGGGACTAGCGGGATGAGGAGCTCCTACAATGAGCAGTTCTTC. The V gene is TRBV19, the J gene TRBJ2-1, with TRBD2 identical over 13 bases. V shed 4 bases and J 0 bases; nucleotides not matched to a gene: 12. There are 20 residues in the CDR3. From germline, CDR1 is LNHDA and CDR2 SQIVND (reference sequence).

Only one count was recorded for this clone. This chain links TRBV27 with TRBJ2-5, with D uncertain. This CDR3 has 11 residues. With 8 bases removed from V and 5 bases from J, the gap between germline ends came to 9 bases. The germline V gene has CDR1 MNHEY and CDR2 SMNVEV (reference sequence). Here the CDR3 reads CASRSSETQYF. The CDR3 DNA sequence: TGTGCCAGCCGTTCCTCGGAGACCCAGTACTTC.

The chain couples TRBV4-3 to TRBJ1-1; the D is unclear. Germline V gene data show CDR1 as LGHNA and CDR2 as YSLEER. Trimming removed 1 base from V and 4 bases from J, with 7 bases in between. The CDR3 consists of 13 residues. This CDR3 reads CASSQGLFTEAFF. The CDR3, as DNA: TGCGCCAGCAGCCAAGGGCTCTTCACTGAAGCTTTCTTT.

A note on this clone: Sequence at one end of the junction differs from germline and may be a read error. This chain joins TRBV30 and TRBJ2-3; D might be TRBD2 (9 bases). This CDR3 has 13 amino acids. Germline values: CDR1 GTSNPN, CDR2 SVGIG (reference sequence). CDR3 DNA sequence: TGTGCCTGGCGGCGGGAGGGGACAGGTACGCAGTATTTT. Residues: CAWRREGTGTQYF.

The CDR3 bases are TGTGCCAGCAGTTACCCGGGGGGAGGCTACGAGCAGTACTTC. Translated: CASSYPGGGYEQYF. The V gene is TRBV6-5, the J gene TRBJ2-7, with 7 nucleotides matching TRBD2. Germline V lookup: CDR1 MNHEY, CDR2 SVGAGI. V shed 2 bases, J shed 3 bases, and the junction held 4 bases outside the gene matches. The CDR3 contains 14 residues.

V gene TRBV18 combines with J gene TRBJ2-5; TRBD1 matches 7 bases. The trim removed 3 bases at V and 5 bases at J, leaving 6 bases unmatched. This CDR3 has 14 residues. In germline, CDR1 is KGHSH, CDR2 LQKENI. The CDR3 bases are TGTGCCAGCTCACCCACAGGGGTTTGGGAGACCCAGTACTTC. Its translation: CASSPTGVWETQYF.

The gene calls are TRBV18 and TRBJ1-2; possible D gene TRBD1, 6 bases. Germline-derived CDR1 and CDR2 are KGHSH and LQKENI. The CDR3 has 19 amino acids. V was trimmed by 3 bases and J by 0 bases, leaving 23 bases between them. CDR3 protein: CASSPRQSKRGATNYGYTF. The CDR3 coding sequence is TGTGCCAGCTCACCGCGACAGTCTAAACGGGGGGCTACTAACTATGGCTACACCTTC.

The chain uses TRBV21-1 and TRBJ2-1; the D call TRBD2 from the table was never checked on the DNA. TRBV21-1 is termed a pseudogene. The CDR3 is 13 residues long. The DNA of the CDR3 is TGTGCCAGCAGCAAAGTAACTAGCCTTGAGCAGTTCTTC. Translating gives CASSKVTSLEQFF.

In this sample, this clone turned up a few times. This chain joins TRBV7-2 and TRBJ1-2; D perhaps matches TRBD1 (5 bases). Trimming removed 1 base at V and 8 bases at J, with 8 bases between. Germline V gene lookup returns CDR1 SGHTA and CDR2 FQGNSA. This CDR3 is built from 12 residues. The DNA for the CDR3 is TGTGCCAGCAGCTTAGAATCAGGGGGCTACACCTTC. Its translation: CASSLESGGYTF.

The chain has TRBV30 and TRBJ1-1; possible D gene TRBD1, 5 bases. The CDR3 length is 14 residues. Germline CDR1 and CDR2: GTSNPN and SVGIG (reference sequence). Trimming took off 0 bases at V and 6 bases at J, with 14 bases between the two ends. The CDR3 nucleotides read TGTGCCTGGAGTGTACTGGTTGGGGCCTCTGAAGCTTTCTTT. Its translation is CAWSVLVGASEAFF.

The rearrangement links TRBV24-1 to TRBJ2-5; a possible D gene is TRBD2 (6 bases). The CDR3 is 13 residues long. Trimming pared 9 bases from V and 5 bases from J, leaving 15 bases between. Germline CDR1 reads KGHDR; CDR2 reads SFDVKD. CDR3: CATGGVGGETQYF. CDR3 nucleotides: TGTGCCACCGGTGGCGTGGGAGGTGAGACCCAGTACTTC.

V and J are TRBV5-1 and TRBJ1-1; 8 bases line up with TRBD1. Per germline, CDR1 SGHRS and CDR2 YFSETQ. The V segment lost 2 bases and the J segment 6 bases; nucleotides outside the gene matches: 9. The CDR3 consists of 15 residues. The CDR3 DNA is TGCGCCAGCAGCTTAACCCGGGACAGGAATTCTGAAGCTTTCTTT. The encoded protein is CASSLTRDRNSEAFF.